A single sample gave rise to the 32 T cell receptor beta chains below, sequenced in a study of cytotoxic CD8 clonotypes in ibrutinib-treated CLL. Clones were sequenced by immunoSEQ multiplex PCR, and TCRdb holds only the in-frame ones, with some missing. The table lists roughly 56,000 clones, less than 75% of them singletons. The material was PBMCs, obtained after 12 months of ibrutinib treatment. All receptors derive from a human donor with chronic lymphocytic leukemia.

This clone turned up a few times. The V gene is TRBV28, the J gene TRBJ2-7; 7 nucleotides match TRBD2. V shed 8 bases and J 2 bases; nucleotides not matched to a gene: 9. The CDR3 loop spans 14 amino acids. Germline V lookup: CDR1 MDHEN, CDR2 SYDVKM. The CDR3 bases are TGTGCCAGCGGCCGCGGGAGACCCACCTACGAGCAGTACTTC. It encodes CASGRGRPTYEQYF.

The V and J genes are TRBV5-5 and TRBJ1-1, with a tentative D call TRBD1 (6 bases). The CDR3 totals 14 residues. Germline V lookup: CDR1 SGHKS, CDR2 YYEKEE (reference sequence). V lost 0 bases and J lost 2, with 8 bases in between. The chain's CDR3 is CASSLAGDNTEAFF. DNA for the CDR3: TGTGCCAGCAGCTTGGCAGGGGACAACACTGAAGCTTTCTTT.

This clone was detected only once. This chain links TRBV11-3 with TRBJ2-3; 10 bases fit TRBD1. The CDR3 covers 15 residues. J lost 2 bases, V lost 5 bases, and 4 bases had no gene match. In germline, CDR1 is SGHNT, CDR2 YENEEA. In DNA form, the CDR3 reads TGTGCCAGCAGCCTAGGGACAGGGGACACAGATACGCAGTATTTT. Protein sequence: CASSLGTGDTDTQYF. The full variable domain, rest sourced from reference TRBV11-3 and TRBJ2-3, is EAGVVQSPRYKIIEKKQPVAFWCNPISGHNTLYWYLQNLGQGPELLIRYENEEAVDDSQLPKDRFSAERLKGVDSTLKIQPAELGDSAVYLCASSLGTGDTDTQYFGPGTRLTVL.

The chain combines TRBV6-1 with TRBJ1-5; TRBD1 matches at 7 bases. Germline assignment: CDR1 MNHNS and CDR2 SASEGT. This CDR3 contains 12 residues. CDR3 bases: TGTGTCACCGGGACAGGCAATCAGCCCCAGCATTTT. Protein product: CVTGTGNQPQHF.

The CDR3: CASSLNSHAEQYF. CDR3 coding DNA: TGTGCCAGCAGCTTAAACTCACATGCCGAGCAGTACTTC. The V call is TRBV5-4, the J call TRBJ2-7; D gene ambiguous. Trimming took 2 bases from V and 6 from J, leaving 12 bases between them. This CDR3 is 13 amino acids long. In germline, CDR1 is SGHNT, CDR2 YYREEE (reference sequence).

This rearrangement joins TRBV7-9 to TRBJ2-7, with 11 bases identical to TRBD1. Germline V CDR1 and CDR2: SEHNR, FQNEAQ (reference sequence). The CDR3 spans 14 residues. V gave up 8 bases and J gave up 12 bases; unmatched junction bases: 15. The CDR3 nucleotides read TGTGCCAGCGTCCAGGGACAGGGGGAGGTATTGCGGTACTTC. It is translated as CASVQGQGEVLRYF.

The chain employs TRBV19 and TRBJ2-1; no reliable D call. Germline loops: CDR1 LNHDA, CDR2 SQIVND (reference sequence). Between the trimmed V and J ends, which lost 5 bases and 6 bases, there was a span of 11 bases. CDR3 length: 13 amino acids. CDR3 DNA sequence: TGTGCCAGTAGTTTCCTTACAACCAATGAGCAGTTCTTC. It yields the protein CASSFLTTNEQFF.

The chain links TRBV5-4 to TRBJ2-1; D is perhaps TRBD1 (8 bases). V was pared by 3 bases and J by 7 bases, with 17 bases between. Germline V gene lookup returns CDR1 SGHNT and CDR2 YYREEE (reference sequence). The CDR3 length is 15 residues. For the CDR3, the DNA is TGTGCCAGCAGCTCCTACAGGGGGGGGCGGAATGAGCAGTTCTTC. It yields the protein CASSSYRGGRNEQFF. The variable domain in full, completed from reference TRBV5-4 and TRBJ2-1, reads ETGVTQSPTHLIKTRGQQVTLRCSSQSGHNTVSWYQQALGQGPQFIFQYYREEENGRGNFPPRFSGLQFPNYSSELNVNALELDDSALYLCASSSYRGGRNEQFFGPGTRLTVL.

The chain joins TRBV27 to TRBJ1-1; D remains ambiguous. The V end lost 6 bases, the J end lost 7 bases, and 12 bases lay between the germline ends. In germline, CDR1 is MNHEY, CDR2 SMNVEV (reference sequence). The CDR3 covers 12 residues. This chain's CDR3 is CASSDGNLEAFF. The CDR3 DNA follows: TGTGCCAGCAGCGACGGGAACCTTGAAGCTTTCTTT.

The J gene is TRBJ2-5, the V gene TRBV18; D uncertain. The CDR3 extends over 13 amino acids. Per the germline V gene, CDR1 is KGHSH and CDR2 is LQKENI. V shed 3 bases and J shed 5 bases, with 10 bases lying between them. The CDR3 region has the DNA TGTGCCAGCTCACCCCCTACGTGGGAGACCCAGTACTTC. Encoded protein: CASSPPTWETQYF.

This clone showed up just once. V usage is TRBV7-3 and J usage is TRBJ2-1, with TRBD2 matching 13 bases. In germline, CDR1 is SGHTA, CDR2 FQGTGA. The CDR3 is 20 residues long. V lost 5 bases to trimming and J lost 6 bases; unmatched junction nucleotides: 19. CDR3: CASSPRGLAGETRGLNEQFF. The CDR3, as DNA: TGTGCCAGCAGCCCACGAGGACTAGCGGGAGAAACACGGGGGCTCAATGAGCAGTTCTTC.

This rearrangement joins TRBV7-2 to TRBJ2-1; TRBD1 matches 8 bases. The CDR3 covers 12 residues. The V gene end was trimmed by 5 bases and the J gene end by 8 bases; junction bases not matched to a gene: 2. Germline CDR1 reads SGHTA; CDR2 reads FQGNSA. CDR3 DNA: TGTGCCAGCAGCCCGACAGGGGATGAGCAGTTCTTC. This encodes CASSPTGDEQFF.

This clone has a single count. As DNA, the CDR3 is TGTGCCAGCGCTCCCCTAGGGGGCACCTACGAGCAGTACTTC. Amino acid sequence: CASAPLGGTYEQYF. V usage is TRBV28 and J usage is TRBJ2-7, with TRBD1 matching 7 bases. J was trimmed by 2 bases and V by 8 bases; bases with no gene match: 9. This CDR3 spans 14 amino acids. Germline CDR1 is MDHEN and CDR2 is SYDVKM.

The V and J genes are TRBV9 and TRBJ2-1, with TRBD2 matching 12 bases. The CDR3 contains 17 residues. Germline-derived CDR1 and CDR2 are SGDLS and YYNGEE. The V gene end was trimmed by 4 bases and the J gene end by 3 bases; junction bases not matched to a gene: 8. CDR3 coding DNA: TGTGCCAGCAGCACATCTAGCGGGAGGGCCTTCTACAATGAGCAGTTCTTC. Protein sequence: CASSTSSGRAFYNEQFF.

In this sample, this clone turned up a few times. This chain uses TRBV4-2 with TRBJ2-7; D is perhaps TRBD2 (5 bases). V lost 0 bases to trimming and J lost 0 bases, with 18 bases between them. CDR1 is LGHNA, CDR2 YNFKEQ, per germline. The CDR3 loop spans 18 amino acids. CDR3 coding DNA: TGTGCCAGCAGCCAAGACCTTCACGAGCGGCTGTTCTCCTACGAGCAGTACTTC. Amino acid sequence: CASSQDLHERLFSYEQYF.

The V call is TRBV4-1, the J call TRBJ2-7, with 9 bases fitting TRBD2. Losses at the gene ends were 0 bases for V and 4 bases for J; bases not matched to a gene: 13. The CDR3 is 18 amino acids. Germline CDR1 is MGHRA and CDR2 is YSYEKL. CDR3 DNA sequence: TGCGCCAGCAGCCAAGAAACTGACGGCGGGAGGGGTCTTTACGAGCAGTACTTC. Protein sequence: CASSQETDGGRGLYEQYF.

The V call is TRBV7-6, the J call TRBJ2-3; TRBD1 agrees at 7 bases. Unmatched junction bases numbered 8, after V lost 2 bases and J lost 0 bases. The germline V gene encodes CDR1 SGHVS and CDR2 FNYEAQ. The CDR3 runs to 17 residues. The CDR3 region has the DNA TGTGCCAGCAGCTTAAGGGACAGTCTCACTAGCACAGATACGCAGTATTTT. Encoded protein: CASSLRDSLTSTDTQYF.

The CDR3 DNA reads as TGTGCCAGCAGACCCGGGACAGGGTTCTACGAGCAGTACTTC. Residues: CASRPGTGFYEQYF. The chain is built from TRBV25-1 and TRBJ2-7, with 9 nucleotides matching TRBD1. Germline CDR1 and CDR2: MGHDK and SYGVNS. V trimming: 6 bases; J trimming: 3 bases; junction bases outside the gene matches: 6. The CDR3 extends over 14 amino acids.

J is TRBJ2-1 and V is TRBV4-1, with 13 bases identical to TRBD2. Germline CDR1 is MGHRA and CDR2 is YSYEKL. There are 17 residues in the CDR3. The J segment lost 2 bases and the V segment lost 4 bases, leaving 5 bases of the junction unmatched. The CDR3 reads CASSLPGLAGTYNEQFF. The DNA for the CDR3 is TGCGCCAGCAGCCTACCGGGACTAGCGGGGACCTACAATGAGCAGTTCTTC.

The V and J genes are TRBV4-2 and TRBJ2-6; D not certain. Germline V CDR1 and CDR2: LGHNA, YNFKEQ. The CDR3 has 16 residues. Trimming left V 1 base short and J 0 bases short, with 7 bases between. The CDR3 spells CASSQVAGSGANVLTF. In DNA form, the CDR3 reads TGTGCCAGCAGCCAAGTCGCAGGCTCTGGGGCCAACGTCCTGACTTTC.

CDR3 bases: TGTGCCAGCAGGCTTAACAGCGATACGCAGTATTTT. Translating gives CASRLNSDTQYF. This chain joins TRBV28 and TRBJ2-3; D is undetermined. V gave up 6 bases and J gave up 6 bases, with 10 bases separating them. Germline lookup yields CDR1 MDHEN and CDR2 SYDVKM. The CDR3 contains 12 residues.

The chain joins TRBV10-3 to TRBJ2-1; 9 positions agree with TRBD2. The junction had 9 bases not matched to a gene; V was cut back by 0 bases and J by 3 bases. Germline V gene sequence: CDR1 ENHRY, CDR2 SYGVKD. CDR3 length: 18 residues. The CDR3 sequence is CAISESRVAGDHYNEQFF. CDR3 nucleotide sequence: TGTGCCATCAGTGAGTCTCGAGTAGCGGGAGACCACTACAATGAGCAGTTCTTC.

The chain joins TRBV27 to TRBJ2-7; D possibly matches TRBD1 or TRBD2 (6 bases each). Germline CDR1 and CDR2: MNHEY and SMNVEV (reference sequence). V lost 4 bases and J 0 bases, leaving 16 bases between the germline ends. The CDR3 loop spans 16 amino acids. CDR3 bases: TGTGCCAGCAGTTCCATCGGGGGCTTGAGCTCCTACGAGCAGTACTTC. Its protein product is CASSSIGGLSSYEQYF.

This chain uses TRBV28 with TRBJ2-7; 15 bases match TRBD2. The V gene's germline CDR1 is MDHEN and CDR2 SYDVKM. Trimming at V came to 3 bases and at J to 6 bases, leaving 6 bases not matched to a gene. The CDR3 runs 16 residues. The DNA for the CDR3 is TGTGCCAGCAGTTTCCTGGGACTAGCGGGAGGTGGCGAGCAGTACTTC. Amino acids: CASSFLGLAGGGEQYF.

V usage is TRBV5-1 and J usage is TRBJ2-5; perhaps TRBD2 as D (5 bases). The CDR3 length is 14 residues. The germline V gene encodes CDR1 SGHRS and CDR2 YFSETQ. Trimming took off 5 bases at V and 0 bases at J, with 11 bases between the two ends. In nucleotides, the CDR3 is TGCGCCAGCAGTTGGCAGCGGAACCAAGAGACCCAGTACTTC. Translated, it gives CASSWQRNQETQYF.

This chain links TRBV27 with TRBJ2-7, with D possibly being TRBD1 or TRBD2 (5 bases each). From germline, CDR1 is MNHEY and CDR2 SMNVEV (reference sequence). The CDR3 extends over 16 amino acids. V was cut by 3 bases and J by 6 bases, with 21 bases left in between. The CDR3 nucleotides are TGTGCCAGCAGTTTCTTTGTAGGGACCGCCACGGGCGAGCAGTACTTC. Its protein product is CASSFFVGTATGEQYF.

The chain recombines TRBV5-4 with TRBJ2-3, with TRBD1 identical over 9 bases. V shed 4 bases, J shed 0 bases, and the junction held 6 bases outside the gene matches. There are 16 residues in the CDR3. Germline-derived CDR1 and CDR2 are SGHNT and YYREEE (reference sequence). The chain's CDR3 is CASSVYRGPSTDTQYF. The CDR3 nucleotides read TGTGCCAGCAGCGTTTACAGGGGGCCAAGCACAGATACGCAGTATTTT.

The rearrangement links TRBV15 to TRBJ2-1; 8 bases line up with TRBD2. Germline V gene data show CDR1 as LNHNV and CDR2 as YYDKDF (reference sequence). The V and J ends lost 6 bases and 6 bases, in that order; junction bases with no gene match: 13. This CDR3 comprises 16 residues. The CDR3 loop reads CATRSPSGRAGNEQFF. The CDR3 DNA is TGTGCCACCAGGTCTCCGAGCGGGAGAGCCGGCAATGAGCAGTTCTTC. The full variable domain, completed using reference TRBV15 and TRBJ2-1, is DAMVIQNPRYQVTQFGKPVTLSCSQTLNHNVMYWYQQKSSQAPKLLFHYYDKDFNNEADTPDNFQSRRPNTSFCFLDIRSPGLGDTAMYLCATRSPSGRAGNEQFFGPGTRLTVL.

The V gene is TRBV20-1, the J gene TRBJ2-5; D call uncertain. Trimming stripped 0 bases from V and 2 bases from J, with 1 base between. There are 11 residues in the CDR3. Germline values: CDR1 DFQATT, CDR2 SNEGSKA (reference sequence). DNA for the CDR3: TGCAGTGCTAGAGATCAAGAGACCCAGTACTTC. Encoded protein: CSARDQETQYF.

The chain has TRBV9 and TRBJ1-2; D is ambiguous. V was clipped by 0 bases and J by 5 bases, with 8 bases between them. CDR3 length: 13 amino acids. Germline CDR1 and CDR2: SGDLS and YYNGEE. The CDR3, as DNA: TGTGCCAGCAGCGTAGATCTGGAGTATGGCTACACCTTC. Protein product: CASSVDLEYGYTF.

This chain joins TRBV7-2 and TRBJ2-1; 12 nucleotides match TRBD2. Germline lookup yields CDR1 SGHTA and CDR2 FQGNSA. The junction had 14 bases not matched to a gene; V was cut back by 2 bases and J by 9 bases. The CDR3 is made up of 18 amino acids. CDR3 nucleotides: TGTGCCAGCAGCTTAACCCCTAGCGGGAGGGCTCCCTGGGCTGAGCAGTTCTTC. Its translation: CASSLTPSGRAPWAEQFF.

This clone came up a few times. The J gene is TRBJ1-2, the V gene TRBV20-1, with TRBD1 identical over 8 bases. V gave up 5 bases and J gave up 5 bases; unmatched junction bases: 1. CDR1 and CDR2 (germline): DFQATT, SNEGSKA (reference sequence). CDR3 length: 11 residues. This CDR3 is CSAQGAYGYTF. Here the CDR3 DNA reads TGCAGTGCTCAGGGGGCTTATGGCTACACCTTC.